These 26 T cell receptor beta chains share one sample of origin, sequenced in a study of T cell responses to AZD1222 COVID-19 vaccine. Here immunoSEQ multiplex PCR was the method, and the copy in TCRdb shows in-frame clones only, minus some. The data contain roughly 120,000 clones, roughly 84% of them singletons. The sample here was peripheral blood, taken on day 0 of AZD1222 vaccination. Receptors were obtained from an adult in good health.

The rearrangement joins TRBV5-1 to TRBJ2-7; 7 bases line up with TRBD1. V gave up 4 bases and J gave up 6 bases; unmatched junction bases: 4. Germline loops: CDR1 SGHRS, CDR2 YFSETQ. This CDR3 spans 12 amino acids. CDR3 amino acids: CASSQGVSEQYF. The CDR3 DNA follows: TGCGCCAGCAGCCAGGGGGTCTCCGAGCAGTACTTC.

The chain joins TRBV6-2 or TRBV6-3 to TRBJ1-5; 11 bases are shared with TRBD1. The CDR3 is 17 residues long. Germline CDR1 is MNHEY and CDR2 is SVGEGT. The V segment lost 6 bases and the J segment 6 bases; nucleotides outside the gene matches: 13. Here the CDR3 reads CASSPRLGQGALQPQHF. As DNA, the CDR3 is TGTGCCAGCAGCCCTAGGTTAGGACAGGGGGCTCTTCAGCCCCAGCATTTT.

The chain couples TRBV3-1 (or the pseudogene TRBV3-2) to TRBJ2-7; D is perhaps TRBD1 (7 bases). Trimming removed 4 bases from V and 6 bases from J, with 16 bases in between. The CDR3 totals 14 residues. Germline V CDR1 and CDR2: LGHDT, YNNKEL (reference sequence). The CDR3: CASSRGTAQTEQYF. In nucleotides, the CDR3 is TGTGCCAGCAGCCGCGGGACAGCGCAAACCGAGCAGTACTTC.

This clone was seen once. This chain links TRBV27 with TRBJ2-7; possibly TRBD1 or TRBD2 for D (6 bases each). V lost 4 bases and J lost 3, with 16 bases in between. Germline V gene sequence: CDR1 MNHEY, CDR2 SMNVEV (reference sequence). This CDR3 contains 15 residues. This CDR3 is CASSYVGGLDYEQYF. The DNA of the CDR3 is TGTGCCAGCAGTTACGTTGGGGGGCTCGACTACGAGCAGTACTTC.

This chain uses TRBV15 with TRBJ1-2; 7 bases are a match to TRBD1. This CDR3 is built from 17 residues. The germline V gene has CDR1 LNHNV and CDR2 YYDKDF (reference sequence). J gave up 5 bases and V 1 base, and 13 bases lay outside the gene matches. The CDR3: CATSRGMPTGPRYGYTF. The CDR3 nucleotides are TGTGCCACCAGCAGAGGAATGCCGACAGGGCCGAGATATGGCTACACCTTC. The entire variable domain, with the rest obtained from reference TRBV15 and TRBJ1-2, is as follows: DAMVIQNPRYQVTQFGKPVTLSCSQTLNHNVMYWYQQKSSQAPKLLFHYYDKDFNNEADTPDNFQSRRPNTSFCFLDIRSPGLGDTAMYLCATSRGMPTGPRYGYTFGSGTRLTVV.

The chain links TRBV5-1 to TRBJ2-7; 10 nucleotides agree with TRBD1. Germline V lookup: CDR1 SGHRS, CDR2 YFSETQ. V shed 0 bases and J 3 bases; nucleotides not matched to a gene: 18. This CDR3 region has 20 residues. This CDR3 reads CASSLGPPRDRGVGLYEQYF. The CDR3 coding sequence is TGCGCCAGCAGCTTGGGACCCCCCCGGGACAGGGGTGTCGGTCTCTACGAGCAGTACTTC.

This chain connects TRBV6-5 to TRBJ1-2, with 11 nucleotides matching TRBD1. The germline V gene encodes CDR1 MNHEY and CDR2 SVGAGI. J was trimmed by 7 bases and V by 0 bases; bases with no gene match: 4. The CDR3 is 15 residues long. The CDR3 nucleotides read TGTGCCAGCAGTTACTCGGGACAGGGGGTCGGTGGCTACACCTTC. Amino acid sequence: CASSYSGQGVGGYTF.

V usage is TRBV27 and J usage is TRBJ1-2; TRBD1 matches 9 bases. Trimming removed 5 bases from V and 4 bases from J; junction bases left unmatched: 5. The CDR3 has 14 residues. Germline V lookup: CDR1 MNHEY, CDR2 SMNVEV (reference sequence). The CDR3 is CASSTQGAVYGYTF. In DNA form, the CDR3 reads TGTGCCAGCAGTACACAGGGGGCCGTCTATGGCTACACCTTC.

The rearrangement joins TRBV11-3 to TRBJ2-7, with a possible D match to TRBD2 (6 bases). Trimming pared 5 bases from V and 0 bases from J, leaving 14 bases between. Germline CDR1 is SGHNT and CDR2 is YENEEA. The CDR3 consists of 15 residues. CDR3 sequence reads: CASSPGDVGSYEQYF. The CDR3 DNA reads TGTGCCAGCAGCCCGGGGGACGTGGGCTCCTACGAGCAGTACTTC. The full variable domain, completed using reference TRBV11-3 and TRBJ2-7, is EAGVVQSPRYKIIEKKQPVAFWCNPISGHNTLYWYLQNLGQGPELLIRYENEEAVDDSQLPKDRFSAERLKGVDSTLKIQPAELGDSAVYLCASSPGDVGSYEQYFGPGTRLTVT.

The CDR3 DNA sequence: TGTGCCAGCCGGGGAGAGGAGACAGGGGCTCGCGAGCAGTACTTC. Protein sequence: CASRGEETGAREQYF. The chain combines TRBV18 with TRBJ2-7; 8 bases agree with TRBD1. CDR1 and CDR2 (germline): KGHSH, LQKENI. CDR3 length: 15 amino acids. V lost 8 bases, J lost 6 bases, and 15 bases stayed unmatched.

The chain carries TRBV5-5 and TRBJ2-7; D is perhaps TRBD1 (6 bases). The CDR3 has 16 residues. Trimming left V 1 base short and J 2 bases short, with 16 bases between. Germline V CDR1 and CDR2: SGHKS, YYEKEE (reference sequence). This chain's CDR3 is CASSLYSLGQTYEQYF. The DNA of the CDR3 is TGTGCCAGCAGCTTGTATTCGTTGGGACAAACCTACGAGCAGTACTTC. Full variable domain (missing parts from reference TRBV5-5 and TRBJ2-7): DAGVTQSPTHLIKTRGQQVTLRCSPISGHKSVSWYQQVLGQGPQFIFQYYEKEERGRGNFPDRFSARQFPNYSSELNVNALLLGDSALYLCASSLYSLGQTYEQYFGPGTRLTVT.

The chain carries TRBV7-8 and TRBJ1-5; D gene uncertain. Germline CDR1 reads SGHVS; CDR2 reads FQNEAQ. Trimming cost V 3 bases and J 0 bases, with 9 bases left between them. The CDR3 covers 15 residues. The CDR3 DNA reads TGTGCCAGCAGCTTGGCAATAAATAGCAATCAGCCCCAGCATTTT. Protein sequence: CASSLAINSNQPQHF.

In nucleotides, the CDR3 is TGTGCCAGCAGCGCCCCGGCCCCCTACGAGCAGTACTTC. Translating gives CASSAPAPYEQYF. The genes are TRBV7-2 and TRBJ2-7; D is unresolved. The CDR3 has 13 residues. Germline CDR1 is SGHTA and CDR2 is FQGNSA. Deletions cut 5 bases from V and 2 bases from J, with 10 bases between.

This rearrangement joins TRBV11-2 to TRBJ1-6, with TRBD1 matching 9 bases. V trimming: 7 bases; J trimming: 7 bases; junction bases outside the gene matches: 2. The CDR3 is 13 residues long. The V gene's germline CDR1 is SGHAT and CDR2 FQNNGV. CDR3 in DNA: TGTGCCAGCACCGGACAGGGGAATTCACCCCTCCACTTT. Its protein is CASTGQGNSPLHF.

V gene TRBV5-1 combines with J gene TRBJ1-2, with D possibly matching TRBD1 (6 bases). Germline lookup yields CDR1 SGHRS and CDR2 YFSETQ. Trimming removed 6 bases at V and 7 bases at J, with 13 bases between. The CDR3 length is 12 residues. CDR3 sequence reads: CASTEGGTGYTF. CDR3 nucleotide sequence: TGCGCCAGCACCGAGGGGGGGACTGGCTACACCTTC. Variable domain in full (rest from reference TRBV5-1 and TRBJ1-2): KAGVTQTPRYLIKTRGQQVTLSCSPISGHRSVSWYQQTPGQGLQFLFEYFSETQRNKGNFPGRFSGRQFSNSRSEMNVSTLELGDSALYLCASTEGGTGYTFGSGTRLTVV.

The chain combines TRBV10-2 with TRBJ2-7; 7 positions match TRBD1. The CDR3 covers 15 residues. The ends lost 5 bases at V and 2 bases at J; junction bases unmatched: 9. Germline CDR1 WSHSY, CDR2 SAAADI. CDR3 sequence (DNA): TGCGCCAGCAGTTTTGGGGCAGGGGGAACCTACGAGCAGTACTTC. Translating gives CASSFGAGGTYEQYF.

This chain links TRBV28 with TRBJ1-2; 7 bases match TRBD1. With 5 bases clipped from V and 1 base from J, the junction kept 4 bases outside the gene matches. This CDR3 is built from 14 residues. CDR1 is MDHEN, CDR2 SYDVKM, per germline. This CDR3 reads CASSRTGHNYGYTF. The CDR3 coding sequence is TGTGCCAGCAGTAGGACAGGACATAACTATGGCTACACCTTC.

The chain couples TRBV7-9 to TRBJ1-1, with D unresolved. The length of the CDR3 is 14 residues. V was shortened by 5 bases and J by 5 bases, with 15 bases between the two germline ends. Germline V gene data show CDR1 as SEHNR and CDR2 as FQNEAQ (reference sequence). CDR3 loop: CASSLVPGGTEAFF. The CDR3, as DNA: TGTGCCAGCAGCCTCGTCCCGGGCGGGACTGAAGCTTTCTTT.

This clone was seen only once. The chain uses TRBV10-2 and TRBJ1-5, with TRBD1 matching over 7 bases. The CDR3 sequence is 17 residues long. With V trimmed by 9 bases and J by 3 bases, 17 bases remained unmatched. Germline values: CDR1 WSHSY, CDR2 SAAADI. This chain's CDR3 is CASLPATGTDANQPQHF. The CDR3 nucleotides are TGCGCCAGTTTGCCAGCCACCGGGACAGATGCCAATCAGCCCCAGCATTTT.

The rearrangement links TRBV7-9 to TRBJ1-1, with 8 bases that match TRBD1. Germline assignment: CDR1 SEHNR and CDR2 FQNEAQ (reference sequence). V lost 5 bases to trimming and J lost 5 bases; unmatched junction nucleotides: 7. This CDR3 region has 14 residues. The CDR3 loop is CASSAQGAQTEAFF. CDR3 DNA sequence: TGTGCCAGCAGCGCGCAGGGGGCGCAAACTGAAGCTTTCTTT.

This clone was recorded once. This chain uses TRBV5-1 with TRBJ1-1; TRBD1 is a possible D gene (5 bases). With 2 bases removed from V and 5 bases from J, the gap between germline ends came to 16 bases. Germline V lookup: CDR1 SGHRS, CDR2 YFSETQ. The CDR3 runs 15 residues. DNA of the CDR3: TGCGCCAGCAGCTTCACCGGGTGGGGCCTAACTGAAGCTTTCTTT. Its protein product is CASSFTGWGLTEAFF.

The chain has TRBV21-1 and TRBJ1-5; TRBD1 was called by the table and not checked on the DNA. TRBV21-1 is listed as a pseudogene. The CDR3 is 21 amino acids. As DNA, the CDR3 is TGTGCCAGCAGCAATCCTTTGAGAACGGGACAGGAGATTTATAGCAATCAGCCCCAGCATTTT. Translation gives CASSNPLRTGQEIYSNQPQHF.

CDR3 in DNA: TGTGCCAGTAGTTCGTGGGGCAATGGCTACACCTTC. This sequence encodes CASSSWGNGYTF. The V gene is TRBV19, the J gene TRBJ1-2, with D perhaps matching TRBD1 (5 bases). Germline V gives CDR1 LNHDA, CDR2 SQIVND (reference sequence). The CDR3 has 12 amino acids. The germline V and J ends were trimmed by 5 bases and 6 bases, with 10 bases remaining between them.

The V and J genes are TRBV9 and TRBJ1-1, with 7 nucleotides matching TRBD1. The CDR3 extends over 16 amino acids. Germline trimming cut 4 bases from V and 2 bases from J; bases unmatched to any gene: 11. CDR1 is SGDLS, CDR2 YYNGEE, per germline. CDR3 DNA sequence: TGTGCCAGCAGCCCGAGCCCCAGGGGGGCAAACACTGAAGCTTTCTTT. As protein: CASSPSPRGANTEAFF.

The rearrangement links TRBV6-1 to TRBJ1-5; D might be TRBD1 (6 bases). The CDR3 has 15 residues. The V and J ends lost 2 bases and 6 bases respectively, with 14 bases between them. Germline CDR1 reads MNHNS; CDR2 reads SASEGT. CDR3 bases: TGTGCCAGCAGTGAAAGAATGGGGGGCTCTCAGCCCCAGCATTTT. This encodes CASSERMGGSQPQHF.

The chain uses TRBV6-4 and TRBJ2-3; 9 bases match TRBD2. This CDR3 has 16 residues. Trimming at V came to 5 bases and at J to 2 bases, leaving 8 bases not matched to a gene. Germline CDR1 MRHNA, CDR2 SNTAGT. In DNA, the CDR3 is TGTGCCAGCAGTAAGACTAGCGGACAAATCACAGATACGCAGTATTTT. Translation: CASSKTSGQITDTQYF.